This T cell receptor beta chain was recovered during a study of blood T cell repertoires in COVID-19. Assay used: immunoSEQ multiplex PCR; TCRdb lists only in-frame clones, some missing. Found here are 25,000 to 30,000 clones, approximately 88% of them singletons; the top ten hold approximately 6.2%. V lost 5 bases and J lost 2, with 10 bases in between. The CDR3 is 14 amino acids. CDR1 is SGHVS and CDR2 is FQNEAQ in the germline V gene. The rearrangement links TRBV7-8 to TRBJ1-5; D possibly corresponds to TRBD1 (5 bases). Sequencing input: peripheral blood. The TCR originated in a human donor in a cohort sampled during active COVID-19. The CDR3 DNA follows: TGTGCCAGCAGCCCAGAGACAGGCAATCAGCCCCAGCATTTT. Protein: CASSPETGNQPQHF.